These T cell receptor beta chains were read from a single sample in a study of T cell responses to AZD1222 COVID-19 vaccine. Using immunoSEQ multiplex PCR, the repertoire was profiled, and TCRdb retains in-frame clones only, with some absent. The sample has 120,000 to 150,000 clones, about 89% seen once. This material consisted of peripheral blood, taken on day 0 of MenACWY control vaccination. Every receptor here comes from an adult in good health. Both conserved end residues are part of each CDR3. The D gene is left open where the match is weak. Where a row states a size, it is once, few, many or the class of an expanded clone; other rows omit it.

clone_size j_call d_call v_call cdr3_aa cdr3_nt
once TRBJ2-5 TRBD2 TRBV28 CASSFLAGGRETQYF TGTGCCAGCAGTTTCCTAGCGGGAGGGCGGGAGACCCAGTACTTC
. TRBJ2-2 . TRBV2 CASSADGGTGELFF TGTGCCAGCAGTGCTGACGGGGGCACCGGGGAGCTGTTTTTT
few TRBJ1-1 . TRBV5-1 CASSLRQSRDTEAFF TGCGCCAGCAGCCTTAGACAGAGTCGGGACACTGAAGCTTTCTTT
. TRBJ1-3 . TRBV2 CASRNTGTGNTIYF TGTGCCAGCAGAAACACAGGGACTGGAAACACCATATATTTT
. TRBJ2-2 TRBD2 TRBV7-3 CASSLGGSQNTGELFF TGTGCCAGCAGCTTGGGCGGGAGCCAGAACACCGGGGAGCTGTTTTTT
. TRBJ1-5 . TRBV12-3/TRBV12-4 CASSLGSQPQHF TGTGCCAGCAGTTTAGGATCTCAGCCCCAGCATTTT
. TRBJ1-1 TRBD1 TRBV27 CASSSIDRGATSEAFF TGTGCCAGCAGTTCCATAGACAGGGGGGCGACTTCTGAAGCTTTCTTT
. TRBJ2-1 . TRBV5-4 CASSPGFGNEQFF TGTGCCAGCAGCCCGGGGTTCGGGAATGAGCAGTTCTTC
. TRBJ1-1 . TRBV3-1/TRBV3-2 CASSLTTPRRAEAFF TGTGCCAGCAGCCTTACGACTCCCAGGCGGGCTGAAGCTTTCTTT
. TRBJ1-1 . TRBV18 CASSPRMTTEAFF TGTGCCAGCTCACCACGCATGACCACTGAAGCTTTCTTT
. TRBJ2-2 . TRBV28 CASSLTYGELFF TGTGCCAGCAGTCTCACCTACGGGGAGCTGTTTTTT
. TRBJ1-2 . TRBV28 CASSPSLGQAPYGYTF TGTGCCAGCAGTCCCTCGTTGGGGCAGGCCCCCTATGGCTACACCTTC
once TRBJ1-5 . TRBV12-3/TRBV12-4 CASSLSSNQPQHF TGTGCCAGCAGTTTGTCTAGCAATCAGCCCCAGCATTTT
. TRBJ2-2 TRBD2 TRBV9 CASSVGLIPGLAGRSGGNTGELFF TGTGCCAGCAGCGTAGGATTGATCCCGGGACTAGCGGGACGGAGTGGGGGAAACACCGGGGAGCTGTTTTTT
. TRBJ2-1 . TRBV6-5 CASNPTGRHEQFF TGTGCCAGCAACCCGACAGGGAGGCATGAGCAGTTCTTC
. TRBJ2-2 . TRBV12-3/TRBV12-4 CASSFTNTGELFF TGTGCCAGCAGTTTCACCAACACCGGGGAGCTGTTTTTT
. TRBJ1-5 TRBD1 TRBV6-2/TRBV6-3 CASSYDRADPQHF TGTGCCAGCAGTTACGACAGGGCAGACCCCCAGCATTTT
. TRBJ1-4 . TRBV21-1 CASSIPSPPRMHNEKLFF TGTGCCAGCAGCATACCCAGTCCCCCCCGCATGCATAATGAAAAACTGTTTTTT
few TRBJ1-2 TRBD1 TRBV19 CASSITRGQGGYTF TGTGCCAGTAGTATAACCAGGGGGCAGGGTGGCTACACCTTC
. TRBJ2-5 . TRBV14 CASSQVGPQETQYF TGTGCCAGCAGCCAAGTGGGGCCGCAAGAGACCCAGTACTTC
once TRBJ2-3 . TRBV28 CASSIPGTDTQYF TGTGCCAGCAGTATACCGGGAACAGATACGCAGTATTTT
. TRBJ1-2 . TRBV19 CASSINGRRVYGYTF TGTGCCAGTAGTATAAACGGGCGCAGGGTCTATGGCTACACCTTC
once TRBJ2-3 TRBD2 TRBV27 CASSYSGGRDTQYF TGTGCCAGCAGTTATAGCGGGGGCCGAGATACGCAGTATTTT
many TRBJ2-3 TRBD2 TRBV6-4 CASSDGTSGGADTQYF TGTGCCAGCAGTGACGGGACTAGCGGGGGGGCAGATACGCAGTATTTT
. TRBJ2-5 . TRBV29-1 CSVNWMKGPQETQYF TGCAGCGTTAACTGGATGAAAGGGCCGCAAGAGACCCAGTACTTC
. TRBJ1-5 . TRBV30 CAWSTGTSNQPQHF TGTGCCTGGAGTACAGGGACAAGCAATCAGCCCCAGCATTTT
. TRBJ2-1 . TRBV28 CASSLTVNEQFF TGTGCCAGCAGTTTAACCGTGAATGAGCAGTTCTTC
. TRBJ1-6 . TRBV7-8 CASSRRGWDSPLHF TGTGCCAGCAGCCGCAGGGGTTGGGATTCACCCCTCCACTTT
. TRBJ1-1 . TRBV29-1 CSVGNYRDTEAFF TGCAGCGTTGGTAACTATAGGGACACTGAAGCTTTCTTT
. TRBJ1-2 TRBD1 TRBV6-1 CASSEIDRVGYTF TGTGCCAGCAGTGAAATCGACAGGGTTGGCTACACCTTC
. TRBJ1-6 . TRBV28 CASSLGSGNSPLHF TGTGCCAGCAGTTTGGGGTCTGGTAATTCACCCCTCCACTTT
. TRBJ1-2 . TRBV14 CASSKGSREIYGYTF TGTGCCAGCAGCAAAGGGTCGAGGGAGATCTATGGCTACACCTTC
once TRBJ1-4 . TRBV9 CASSPSWGANEKLFF TGTGCCAGCAGCCCCAGTTGGGGGGCTAATGAAAAACTGTTTTTT
once TRBJ2-2 . TRBV12-3/TRBV12-4 CASTKGTGELFF TGTGCCAGCACTAAAGGAACCGGGGAGCTGTTTTTT
. TRBJ1-1 . TRBV27 CASSPPRGLNTEAFF TGTGCCAGCAGCCCCCCCAGGGGCCTTAACACTGAAGCTTTCTTT
. TRBJ1-6 . TRBV15 CATSRGVETSNSPLHF TGTGCCACCAGCAGAGGAGTTGAGACTAGTAATTCACCCCTCCACTTT
. TRBJ2-1 . TRBV7-9 CASSWEGLSLIDEQFF TGTGCCAGCAGCTGGGAAGGACTCTCTCTTATTGATGAGCAGTTCTTC
once TRBJ1-5 . TRBV18 CASSPFRAGGNQPQHF TGTGCCAGCTCACCATTCCGGGCCGGGGGGAACCAGCCCCAGCATTTT
. TRBJ2-5 TRBD2 TRBV5-8 CASSLAAGGAFGETQYF TGTGCCAGCAGCTTGGCGGCGGGAGGGGCTTTTGGAGAGACCCAGTACTTC
. TRBJ2-7 . TRBV18 CASSPSVSREQYF TGTGCCAGCTCTCCCTCCGTATCCCGCGAGCAGTACTTC
. TRBJ2-2 . TRBV5-1 CASSLEWHGGTGELFF TGCGCCAGCAGCTTGGAATGGCACGGAGGAACCGGGGAGCTGTTTTTT
once TRBJ1-1 . TRBV5-4 CASSFGQISMNTEAFF TGTGCCAGCAGCTTTGGACAGATTTCCATGAACACTGAAGCTTTCTTT
once TRBJ2-7 . TRBV10-3 CAISPRDGEQYF TGTGCCATCAGCCCCCGGGATGGCGAGCAGTACTTC